This TCR beta chain derives from a study of OX40 agonist ivuxolimab in advanced cancers. Study-level information: One hepatocellular carcinoma and a couple of cutaneous melanoma patients partially responded. The study's findings and limits: Dosing at 0.1 to 3.0 mg/kg was accompanied by clonal expansion of CD4+ and CD8+ blood T cells by week 6. Antigens targeted by the expanded peripheral T cells were not determined.

Assay used: immunoSEQ multiplex PCR; TCRdb lists only in-frame clones, some missing. The sample contains roughly 70,000 clones, roughly four fifths of which appear only once. The germline V gene has CDR1 MGHRA and CDR2 YSYEKL. V was cut by 0 bases and J by 2 bases, with 13 bases left in between. The CDR3 length is 16 residues. Regarding this clone: Its antigen is still unknown.

The clonotype comes from an adult with an advanced solid tumor such as melanoma, head and neck, liver or kidney cancer. Sequencing used CD4+ or CD8+ T cells sorted from blood, obtained in a trial of the OX40 agonist ivuxolimab. The V and J genes are TRBV4-1 and TRBJ2-5; a possible D gene is TRBD1 (6 bases). DNA of the CDR3: TGCGCCAGCAGCCAAGACCGTGGGGGCTTACAAGAGACCCAGTACTTC. Translating it yields CASSQDRGGLQETQYF.